This passage covers 6 T cell receptor beta chains from one sample sequenced in a study of T cell responses to AZD1222 COVID-19 vaccine. Using immunoSEQ multiplex PCR, the repertoire was profiled, and TCRdb retains in-frame clones only, with some absent. The sample lists under 120,000 clones, about 93% occurring once. The source was peripheral blood, collected on day 0 of AZD1222 vaccination. The receptors come from an adult in good health.

This chain's CDR3 is CASSPPGQVGEQYF. CDR3 nucleotide sequence: TGTGCCAGCAGCCCACCCGGACAGGTCGGCGAGCAGTACTTC. The chain uses TRBV6-6 and TRBJ2-7; 7 nucleotides agree with TRBD1. V shed 6 bases and J 6 bases; nucleotides not matched to a gene: 11. Germline V lookup: CDR1 MNHNY, CDR2 SVGAGI (reference sequence). This CDR3 comprises 14 residues.

The chain has TRBV15 and TRBJ1-1; possible D gene TRBD1, 5 bases. This CDR3 comprises 15 residues. Germline loops: CDR1 LNHNV, CDR2 YYDKDF (reference sequence). The V end was cut by 4 bases, the J end by 4 bases, with 16 bases between. This CDR3 reads CATSNARGGGTEAFF. The CDR3 DNA is TGTGCCACCAGCAATGCTAGGGGCGGGGGCACTGAAGCTTTCTTT.

The genes are TRBV27 and TRBJ1-5, with 8 positions matching TRBD1. CDR1 and CDR2 (germline): MNHEY, SMNVEV (reference sequence). CDR3 length: 16 residues. The J segment lost 3 bases and the V segment lost 6 bases, leaving 10 bases of the junction unmatched. CDR3 residues: CASSLSGQGTNQPQHF. DNA of the CDR3: TGTGCCAGCAGCCTTTCCGGACAGGGAACCAATCAGCCCCAGCATTTT.

The CDR3 region is CASSLQLAEAFF. The DNA of the CDR3 is TGTGCCAGCAGCTTACAACTCGCTGAAGCTTTCTTT. The chain combines TRBV7-9 with TRBJ1-1; D gene unclear. This CDR3 is built from 12 residues. The germline V gene encodes CDR1 SEHNR and CDR2 FQNEAQ (reference sequence). V lost 2 bases to trimming and J lost 6 bases, with 7 bases between them.

The chain links TRBV29-1 to TRBJ2-7; 7 bases agree with TRBD1. The CDR3 spans 12 residues. V was clipped by 8 bases and J by 2 bases; unmatched bases: 6. Germline V gene lookup returns CDR1 SQVTM and CDR2 ANQGSEA. The CDR3 region is CSYTGVTYEQYF. In nucleotides, the CDR3 is TGCAGCTATACAGGGGTAACCTACGAGCAGTACTTC.

This chain uses TRBV10-3 with TRBJ2-1; D remains ambiguous. CDR3 length: 11 residues. CDR1 is ENHRY and CDR2 is SYGVKD in the germline V gene. V lost 6 bases and J 5 bases, leaving 5 bases between the germline ends. Here the CDR3 DNA reads TGTGCCATCAGGGGAAACAATGAGCAGTTCTTC. The encoded protein is CAIRGNNEQFF.